The 6 T cell receptor beta chains in this list originate from one sample, sequenced in a study of T cell repertoires in cytomegalovirus infection. No antigen has been identified for these receptors. TCRdb redid the calling of the reads with MiXCR, one entry per CDR3 protein. This sample has about 78,000 distinct CDR3 sequences, with around 42% found just once. This material consisted of CD8+ T cells from cultured PBMCs, taken from culture after CMV antigen stimulation. Source of these receptors: a human donor in good health (CMV status not recorded). Some clones in this sample may be carry-over from other donors' samples.

There are many counts of this clonotype. V and J are TRBV7-2 and TRBJ2-2; D ambiguous. The CDR3 is made up of 15 amino acids. Germline-derived CDR1 and CDR2 are SGHTA and FQGNSA. V lost 2 bases and J 1 base, leaving 8 bases between the germline ends. As DNA, the CDR3 is TGTGCCAGCAGCTTACCTGATTGGAACACCGGGGAGCTGTTTTTT. Residues: CASSLPDWNTGELFF.

This clonotype was detected only a few times. V is TRBV5-4 and J is TRBJ2-1; 12 nucleotides agree with TRBD2. The ends lost 1 base at V and 7 bases at J; junction bases unmatched: 6. Germline assignment: CDR1 SGHNT and CDR2 YYREEE (reference sequence). This CDR3 is 16 amino acids long. The CDR3 region has the DNA TGTGCCAGCAGCTTGAGACTAGCGGGGGTTGGGAATGAGCAGTTCTTC. Amino acids: CASSLRLAGVGNEQFF.

Only a few counts were recorded for this clonotype. The chain couples TRBV27 to TRBJ2-5; D is possibly TRBD2 (6 bases). CDR1 is MNHEY and CDR2 is SMNVEV in the germline V gene (reference sequence). V was cut by 10 bases and J by 4 bases, with 19 bases left in between. The CDR3 covers 14 residues. The CDR3 nucleotides read TGTGCCACATCGATGGGCGGGGTTGGAGAGACCCAGTACTTC. Residues: CATSMGGVGETQYF.

The rearrangement joins TRBV11-3 to TRBJ1-1, with a tentative D call TRBD1 (5 bases). CDR3 size: 12 residues. Trimming took 4 bases from V and 8 from J, leaving 11 bases between them. Germline V lookup: CDR1 SGHNT, CDR2 YENEEA. DNA of the CDR3: TGTGCCAGCAGCTCCGGCCGGGGGGAAGCTTTCTTT. Translating gives CASSSGRGEAFF.

The gene calls are TRBV27 and TRBJ2-6; a possible D gene is TRBD2 (6 bases). Trimming removed 1 base from V and 4 bases from J, with 20 bases in between. Germline V gene sequence: CDR1 MNHEY, CDR2 SMNVEV (reference sequence). The CDR3 spans 19 residues. Here the CDR3 DNA reads TGTGCCAGCAGTTTATATGGGGGGATCAATCTGAGCGGGGCCAACGTCCTGACTTTC. Its protein product is CASSLYGGINLSGANVLTF.

This clonotype was counted between two and nine times. In nucleotides, the CDR3 is TGTGCCAGCAGCAGGACAACCACTGGGATTCAGCCCCAGCATTTT. Protein product: CASSRTTTGIQPQHF. The V call is TRBV6-1, the J call TRBJ1-5, with D possibly being TRBD1 (5 bases). Germline lookup yields CDR1 MNHNS and CDR2 SASEGT. V lost 6 bases to trimming and J lost 6 bases, with 18 bases between them. This CDR3 has 15 amino acids.